A single sample is the source of the 10 T cell receptor beta chains below, sequenced in a study of shared clonotypes between healthy human individuals. Sequenced by immunoSEQ multiplex PCR; TCRdb stores in-frame clones only, minus some. The sample lists around 2,000,000 clones; about 95% were seen once. Naive CD8 cells, CD45RO-negative and positively selected for CCR7, excluded terminally differentiated effector memory CD45RA+ cells. Material: naive CD8+ T cells sorted from blood. Receptors were obtained from a man younger than 30 in good health.

This chain connects TRBV5-6 to TRBJ2-7; TRBD1 aligns across 7 bases. The CDR3 is 14 amino acids. V trimming: 4 bases; J trimming: 4 bases; junction bases outside the gene matches: 8. The V gene's germline CDR1 is SGHDT and CDR2 YYEEEE. Written as DNA, the CDR3 is TGTGCCAGCAGCCAGGGGGACACCTCATACGAGCAGTACTTC. This gives the protein CASSQGDTSYEQYF.

The V and J genes are TRBV27 and TRBJ1-1; 7 positions agree with TRBD1. CDR3 length equals 12 residues. CDR1 is MNHEY, CDR2 SMNVEV, per germline (reference sequence). With V trimmed by 2 bases and J by 8 bases, 2 bases remained unmatched. CDR3 bases: TGTGCCAGCAGTTTACAGGGGGACGAAGCTTTCTTT. It translates to CASSLQGDEAFF.

The chain is built from TRBV7-2 and TRBJ2-1, with 12 bases identical to TRBD2. V was clipped by 1 base and J by 6 bases; unmatched bases: 10. Germline loops: CDR1 SGHTA, CDR2 FQGNSA. This CDR3 is 18 amino acids long. CDR3 residues: CASSLGENLAGGPNEQFF. Written as DNA, the CDR3 is TGTGCCAGCAGCTTAGGGGAGAATCTAGCGGGGGGGCCCAATGAGCAGTTCTTC.

About this clone itself: The same CDR3 is also encoded by other DNA sequences in this sample. This rearrangement joins TRBV6-6 to TRBJ2-1; no definite D call. Germline CDR1 MNHNY, CDR2 SVGAGI (reference sequence). V was cut by 3 bases and J by 4 bases, with 4 bases left in between. The CDR3 totals 12 residues. CDR3: CASSYIYNEQFF. CDR3 DNA sequence: TGTGCCAGCAGTTATATTTACAATGAGCAGTTCTTC.

The chain recombines TRBV10-1 with TRBJ2-1, with 9 nucleotides matching TRBD1. Germline CDR1 is WNHNN and CDR2 is SYGVQD (reference sequence). V was pared by 4 bases and J by 4 bases, with 11 bases of the junction left unmatched. The CDR3 runs 17 residues. CDR3 in DNA: TGCGCCAGCAGTGGTGAAGGTGGGACAGGGCTTTACAATGAGCAGTTCTTC. It encodes CASSGEGGTGLYNEQFF.

This clone occurred once. The chain has TRBV9 and TRBJ1-3, with unresolved D. This CDR3 comprises 13 residues. Germline V lookup: CDR1 SGDLS, CDR2 YYNGEE. Trimming took 5 bases from V and 0 from J, leaving 6 bases between them. CDR3 in amino acids: CASRENSGNTIYF. The CDR3 DNA is TGTGCCAGCAGGGAAAACTCTGGAAACACCATATATTTT.

The CDR3, as DNA: TGCGCCAGCAGCAACCCAACGACAGAAGTTCAAGAGACCCAGTACTTC. Protein sequence: CASSNPTTEVQETQYF. V and J are TRBV5-1 and TRBJ2-5; possible D gene TRBD1, 5 bases. This CDR3 is built from 16 residues. Germline CDR1 is SGHRS and CDR2 is YFSETQ. Between the trimmed V and J ends, which lost 4 bases and 2 bases, there was a span of 18 bases.

The chain joins TRBV7-9 to TRBJ2-5; D is unresolved. V was trimmed by 5 bases and J by 5 bases, leaving 12 bases between them. Germline V CDR1 and CDR2: SEHNR, FQNEAQ (reference sequence). This CDR3 has 13 amino acids. The CDR3 nucleotides read TGTGCCAGCAGCCCCCCCCTGGTGGAGACCCAGTACTTC. Translating gives CASSPPLVETQYF.

The V and J genes are TRBV5-6 and TRBJ1-1; D is uncertain. V was pared by 0 bases and J by 1 base, with 4 bases between. CDR3 length: 13 residues. Germline V gene lookup returns CDR1 SGHDT and CDR2 YYEEEE. CDR3 bases: TGTGCCAGCAGCTTGGAGCGGAACACTGAAGCTTTCTTT. Encoded protein: CASSLERNTEAFF. The full variable domain, its missing parts supplied by reference TRBV5-6 and TRBJ1-1, is DAGVTQSPTHLIKTRGQQVTLRCSPKSGHDTVSWYQQALGQGPQFIFQYYEEEERQRGNFPDRFSGHQFPNYSSELNVNALLLGDSALYLCASSLERNTEAFFGQGTRLTVV.

The chain couples TRBV27 to TRBJ2-3; D is uncertain. This CDR3 has 13 residues. Trimming left V 3 bases short and J 6 bases short, with 10 bases between. In germline, CDR1 is MNHEY, CDR2 SMNVEV (reference sequence). The CDR3 region has the DNA TGTGCCAGCAGTTTCTTTTTGTGGGATACGCAGTATTTT. Translating gives CASSFFLWDTQYF.